Below, 2 T cell receptor beta chains from the same sample are listed, as sequenced in a study of type 1 regulatory T cells (dated by TCRdb to about 2021). Their cognate antigens are unknown. Overall study results and their limits: Compared with non-Tr1 cells, Tr1 cells had a TCR repertoire that was more restricted, a finding the study read as clonal expansion induced by alloantigen.

TCRdb names Illumina MiSeq as the instrument used. The public sequencing data were trimmed at Q25 with fastp and processed into clonotypes with MiXCR by TCRdb, which kept only in-frame beta chains. Entries are consolidated by CDR3 protein sequence, retaining the most common genes and DNA. Present in this sample are approximately 77,000 distinct CDR3 sequences, less than 25% of which were seen just once. The ten largest account for roughly 8.3% of the sample. Sequenced: cultured type 1 regulatory T (Tr1) cells, either the whole culture or a sorted fraction (not recorded which). Interpreted using the paper, the cell subset or site label stands for: type 1 regulatory T cells sorted from the T-allo10 product. The origin of the receptors is a human donor in good health.

This clonotype showed up many times. CDR3 sequence (DNA): TGTGCCTGGAGCACGGGACAGGGGACGATGCCCCAGCATTTT. It translates to CAWSTGQGTMPQHF. The J gene is TRBJ1-5, the V gene TRBV30, with 10 bases aligning to TRBD1. This CDR3 has 14 residues. Looked up from germline, CDR1 is GTSNPN and CDR2 is SVGIG (reference sequence). With 3 bases clipped from V and 9 bases from J, the junction kept 8 bases outside the gene matches.

The chain is built from TRBV6-2 or TRBV6-3 and TRBJ2-5; 10 nucleotides line up with TRBD2. The CDR3 sequence is 18 residues long. CDR1 and CDR2 (germline): MNHEY, SVGEGT. V dropped 2 bases and J dropped 5; count of bases not matched to a gene: 14. CDR3 sequence (DNA): TGTGCCAGCAGTTACAGTAGGGGAATAGCGGGAGGCCTCGAGACCCAGTACTTC. Protein: CASSYSRGIAGGLETQYF.